The 32 T cell receptor beta chains listed next were all sequenced from one sample in a study of PD-1 blockade in mismatch repair-deficient tumors. Some clones are missing from TCRdb's copy, which holds only in-frame ones; the method was immunoSEQ multiplex PCR. The sample has tens of thousands of clones, 81% seen once. Sequencing used peripheral blood, obtained 12 weeks after starting pembrolizumab. Receptors originate from an adult with mismatch repair-deficient cancer.

This clone came up a few times. The gene calls are TRBV5-1 and TRBJ2-5, with 8 bases lining up with TRBD2. CDR3 size: 15 residues. CDR1 SGHRS and CDR2 YFSETQ come from the germline V gene. V lost 4 bases and J lost 1; bases outside the gene matches: 6. The CDR3: CASSPLAALQETQYF. The CDR3 DNA follows: TGCGCCAGCAGCCCACTAGCGGCCCTCCAAGAGACCCAGTACTTC.

The V gene is TRBV7-2, the J gene TRBJ2-3; unclear D gene. The V end was cut by 5 bases, the J end by 3 bases, with 9 bases between. This CDR3 is built from 13 residues. Germline lookup yields CDR1 SGHTA and CDR2 FQGNSA. CDR3 residues: CASSQRRTDTQYF. In DNA form, the CDR3 reads TGTGCCAGCAGCCAGAGGAGAACAGATACGCAGTATTTT.

The V and J genes are TRBV27 and TRBJ2-7; 13 positions match TRBD2. The V gene's germline CDR1 is MNHEY and CDR2 SMNVEV (reference sequence). J was trimmed by 0 bases and V by 6 bases; bases with no gene match: 11. This CDR3 contains 18 residues. CDR3 sequence (DNA): TGTGCCAGCAGACTAAACGCTAGGACTAGCGGGAGCTCCTACGAGCAGTACTTC. Residues: CASRLNARTSGSSYEQYF.

This chain links TRBV6-1 with TRBJ1-2; D call uncertain. The CDR3 runs to 13 residues. V was shortened by 3 bases and J by 8 bases, with 13 bases between the two germline ends. Looked up from germline, CDR1 is MNHNS and CDR2 is SASEGT. The CDR3 region is CASSDPELWGYTF. In nucleotides, the CDR3 is TGTGCCAGCAGTGACCCAGAGCTATGGGGCTACACCTTC.

This clone appeared once. V is TRBV7-3 and J is TRBJ2-5; D is perhaps TRBD1 (6 bases). The germline V gene encodes CDR1 SGHTA and CDR2 FQGTGA. Trimming took 5 bases from V and 7 from J, leaving 14 bases between them. The CDR3 has 13 amino acids. The CDR3 sequence is CASSPPDSPTQYF. The CDR3 DNA reads TGTGCCAGCAGCCCACCGGACAGTCCGACCCAGTACTTC.

This rearrangement joins TRBV6-5 to TRBJ2-1; unclear D gene. The CDR3 is made up of 14 amino acids. V was pared by 7 bases and J by 2 bases, with 12 bases between. Germline loops: CDR1 MNHEY, CDR2 SVGAGI. This CDR3 reads CASTPGAAYNEQFF. The CDR3 DNA reads TGTGCCAGCACCCCAGGTGCCGCCTACAATGAGCAGTTCTTC.

This clone was detected a few times. The chain uses TRBV7-9 and TRBJ1-2; TRBD1 matches at 7 bases. Germline assignment: CDR1 SEHNR and CDR2 FQNEAQ (reference sequence). The CDR3 runs to 13 residues. After removal of 5 bases from V and 8 bases from J, the junction contained 8 bases not matched to a gene. In DNA form, the CDR3 reads TGTGCCAGCAGCCCATATGCGGACAGGGGCTACACCTTC. Its protein product is CASSPYADRGYTF.

This chain uses TRBV30 with TRBJ1-3; no clear D gene. V shed 1 base and J shed 2 bases, with 12 bases lying between them. Germline V gene lookup returns CDR1 GTSNPN and CDR2 SVGIG (reference sequence). CDR3 size: 15 residues. CDR3 sequence reads: CAWSGRARAGNTIYF. CDR3 DNA: TGTGCCTGGAGTGGCCGGGCTCGCGCTGGAAACACCATATATTTT. The full variable domain, its missing parts supplied by reference TRBV30 and TRBJ1-3, is SQTIHQWPATLVQPVGSPLSLECTVEGTSNPNLYWYRQAAGRGLQLLFYSVGIGQISSEVPQNLSASRPQDRQFILSSKKLLLSDSGFYLCAWSGRARAGNTIYFGEGSWLTVV.

This rearrangement joins TRBV5-8 to TRBJ2-5; D may correspond to TRBD1 or TRBD2 (5 bases each). V was pared by 4 bases and J by 6 bases, with 19 bases between. This CDR3 comprises 15 residues. Germline lookup yields CDR1 SGHTS and CDR2 YDEGEE. The CDR3 bases are TGTGCCAGCAGCCCCCGGGGAGCAGGGATGAAGACCCAGTACTTC. Translation gives CASSPRGAGMKTQYF.

The chain uses TRBV19 and TRBJ1-2; maybe TRBD1 (6 bases). The ends were cut back, 5 bases at V and 3 bases at J, with 19 bases in the middle. The germline V gene has CDR1 LNHDA and CDR2 SQIVND (reference sequence). The CDR3 is 16 amino acids. CDR3 residues: CASSSETQTGDYGYTF. The CDR3 DNA sequence: TGTGCCAGTAGTTCAGAAACCCAGACAGGAGACTATGGCTACACCTTC.

The CDR3: CACTDGANYEQYF. The CDR3 DNA reads as TGTGCCTGCACGGACGGAGCGAACTACGAGCAGTACTTC. This chain joins TRBV30 and TRBJ2-7; D not certain. V was shortened by 6 bases and J by 3 bases, with 15 bases between the two germline ends. Germline-derived CDR1 and CDR2 are GTSNPN and SVGIG (reference sequence). The CDR3 is made up of 13 amino acids.

The count of this clone is one. The chain carries TRBV7-2 and TRBJ2-5, with TRBD1 identical over 11 bases. The CDR3 is 15 residues long. Germline V gene lookup returns CDR1 SGHTA and CDR2 FQGNSA. Unmatched junction bases numbered 9, after V lost 5 bases and J lost 7 bases. CDR3 coding DNA: TGTGCCAGCAGCGAGAGGACAGGGGGCTGGGGGACCCAGTACTTC. Encoded protein: CASSERTGGWGTQYF.

The gene calls are TRBV11-3 and TRBJ2-3; 11 positions agree with TRBD2. The CDR3 is 15 amino acids. Trimming removed 5 bases from V and 5 bases from J; junction bases left unmatched: 6. The germline CDR1 and CDR2 sequences are SGHNT and YENEEA. CDR3 in DNA: TGTGCCAGCAGCAAGGGGACTAGCGGCAGAGATACGCAGTATTTT. This sequence encodes CASSKGTSGRDTQYF.

This clone was picked up one time. V and J are TRBV9 and TRBJ1-5; D might be TRBD1 (6 bases). Trimming took 2 bases from V and 2 from J, leaving 11 bases between them. CDR1 and CDR2 (germline): SGDLS, YYNGEE. This CDR3 has 15 amino acids. This CDR3 reads CASSVGEGGNQPQHF. The CDR3 coding sequence is TGTGCCAGCAGCGTGGGGGAGGGGGGCAATCAGCCCCAGCATTTT.

The genes are TRBV27 and TRBJ1-5; perhaps TRBD1 as D (5 bases). V lost 2 bases and J 5 bases, leaving 7 bases between the germline ends. The CDR3 spans 13 residues. The V gene's germline CDR1 is MNHEY and CDR2 SMNVEV (reference sequence). This CDR3 reads CASSLGGDQPQHF. CDR3 DNA sequence: TGTGCCAGCAGTTTAGGGGGGGATCAGCCCCAGCATTTT.

V usage is TRBV2 and J usage is TRBJ1-4; maybe TRBD1 (6 bases). V gave up 10 bases and J gave up 4 bases, with 13 bases separating them. Germline V gives CDR1 SNHLY, CDR2 FYNNEI. The CDR3 sequence is 13 residues long. In DNA, the CDR3 is TGTGCCACCCACGGACAGATTAATGAAAAACTGTTTTTT. Amino acids: CATHGQINEKLFF.

This clone came up a few times. V gene TRBV6-6 combines with J gene TRBJ2-7; 12 bases match TRBD2. This CDR3 contains 16 residues. Per the germline V gene, CDR1 is MNHNY and CDR2 is SVGAGI (reference sequence). Losses at the gene ends were 5 bases for V and 2 bases for J; bases not matched to a gene: 7. CDR3: CASSPPSGRAPYEQYF. CDR3 DNA: TGTGCCAGCAGTCCTCCTAGCGGGAGGGCCCCCTACGAGCAGTACTTC.

Only one count was recorded for this clone. The chain has TRBV19 and TRBJ2-1; TRBD1 matches at 9 bases. The CDR3 has 15 amino acids. Germline V CDR1 and CDR2: LNHDA, SQIVND (reference sequence). Unmatched junction bases numbered 8, after V lost 6 bases and J lost 5 bases. CDR3 protein: CASSVTGGLHNEQFF. The CDR3 DNA is TGTGCCAGTAGCGTAACAGGGGGCCTCCACAATGAGCAGTTCTTC.

This chain joins TRBV27 and TRBJ2-7; no firm D call. CDR1 and CDR2 (germline): MNHEY, SMNVEV (reference sequence). V lost 4 bases, J lost 7 bases, and 11 bases lay in between. The CDR3 runs 12 residues. The CDR3, as DNA: TGTGCCAGCAGTTCACTATCCCGGGAGCAGTACTTC. Residues: CASSSLSREQYF.

This clone has a single count. The V and J genes are TRBV10-1 and TRBJ1-4; D call uncertain. CDR1 WNHNN and CDR2 SYGVQD come from the germline V gene (reference sequence). V was cut by 0 bases and J by 8 bases, with 10 bases left in between. This CDR3 contains 14 residues. Here the CDR3 reads CASSESSAREKLFF. The CDR3 DNA follows: TGCGCCAGCAGTGAGTCTTCTGCGAGGGAAAAACTGTTTTTT.

This chain links TRBV30 with TRBJ1-1, with no clear D. V lost 3 bases and J 1 base, leaving 9 bases between the germline ends. The CDR3 covers 13 residues. Per the germline V gene, CDR1 is GTSNPN and CDR2 is SVGIG (reference sequence). Written as DNA, the CDR3 is TGTGCCTGGAGCCAGGACGGGAACACTGAAGCTTTCTTT. Translated, it gives CAWSQDGNTEAFF. Drawing the rest from reference TRBV30 and TRBJ1-1, the complete variable domain is SQTIHQWPATLVQPVGSPLSLECTVEGTSNPNLYWYRQAAGRGLQLLFYSVGIGQISSEVPQNLSASRPQDRQFILSSKKLLLSDSGFYLCAWSQDGNTEAFFGQGTRLTVV.

This chain uses TRBV5-6 with TRBJ2-7, with TRBD2 matching over 9 bases. The CDR3 spans 16 residues. CDR1 is SGHDT and CDR2 is YYEEEE in the germline V gene. V shed 4 bases, J shed 6 bases, and the junction held 14 bases outside the gene matches. CDR3 sequence reads: CASSPSSGISPFEQYF. In DNA form, the CDR3 reads TGTGCCAGCAGCCCATCTAGCGGGATCTCCCCCTTCGAGCAGTACTTC.

This clone is a singleton in its sample. This chain connects TRBV11-2 to TRBJ2-1, with D possibly TRBD2 on 5 matching bases. The germline V gene has CDR1 SGHAT and CDR2 FQNNGV. This CDR3 region has 14 residues. V lost 5 bases to trimming and J lost 7 bases, with 15 bases between them. CDR3 coding DNA: TGTGCCAGCAGCCCGAGGGCCGGATCAAATGAGCAGTTCTTC. Translating it yields CASSPRAGSNEQFF.

The V gene is TRBV6-6, the J gene TRBJ2-5, with D perhaps TRBD1 (6 bases). The CDR3 loop spans 16 amino acids. Germline values: CDR1 MNHNY, CDR2 SVGAGI (reference sequence). The ends were cut back, 2 bases at V and 1 base at J, with 14 bases in the middle. The chain's CDR3 is CASSYPRTDIQETQYF. The CDR3, as DNA: TGTGCCAGCAGTTACCCTAGGACAGACATCCAAGAGACCCAGTACTTC.

The chain has TRBV27 and TRBJ2-3, with D possibly being TRBD2 (6 bases). Trimming cost V 2 bases and J 3 bases, with 21 bases left between them. Germline lookup yields CDR1 MNHEY and CDR2 SMNVEV (reference sequence). This CDR3 region has 18 residues. The CDR3 nucleotides are TGTGCCAGCAGTTTACCGGGGGATCCCTCAGAGGGTACAGATACGCAGTATTTT. Translating gives CASSLPGDPSEGTDTQYF.

This clone was seen more than once but under ten times. The chain's CDR3 is CASSIGTANEKLFF. For the CDR3, the DNA is TGTGCCAGTAGTATAGGGACGGCGAATGAAAAACTGTTTTTT. The chain employs TRBV19 and TRBJ1-4; D gene ambiguous. The germline V and J ends were trimmed by 1 base and 5 bases, with 8 bases remaining between them. The CDR3 runs 14 residues. Per the germline V gene, CDR1 is LNHDA and CDR2 is SQIVND (reference sequence).

The chain is built from TRBV6-5 and TRBJ2-1, with TRBD2 identical over 10 bases. Trimming took 7 bases from V and 5 from J; bases not matched to a gene: 8. CDR1 is MNHEY and CDR2 is SVGAGI in the germline V gene. There are 15 residues in the CDR3. CDR3 amino acids: CASTKGLAENNEQFF. For the CDR3, the DNA is TGTGCCAGCACCAAAGGACTAGCGGAGAACAATGAGCAGTTCTTC.

This chain uses TRBV5-1 with TRBJ1-1; the match to TRBD1 covers 7 bases. After removal of 0 bases from V and 4 bases from J, the junction contained 9 bases not matched to a gene. This CDR3 has 16 residues. The germline V gene encodes CDR1 SGHRS and CDR2 YFSETQ. The CDR3 spells CASSLAEGGTGTEAFF. CDR3 nucleotide sequence: TGCGCCAGCAGCTTGGCCGAAGGGGGCACGGGCACTGAAGCTTTCTTT.

The chain employs TRBV6-1 and TRBJ1-2; D is possibly TRBD1 (5 bases). The CDR3 consists of 14 residues. CDR1 and CDR2 from the germline V gene are MNHNS and SASEGT. The V end was cut by 6 bases, the J end by 10 bases, with 21 bases between. CDR3 sequence (DNA): TGTGCCAGCAGGAACCTGGGGTGGGGGGATTCCTACACCTTC. Protein product: CASRNLGWGDSYTF.

This clone came up once. The chain carries TRBV10-3 and TRBJ2-2, with D unresolved. This CDR3 contains 17 residues. Germline V CDR1 and CDR2: ENHRY, SYGVKD. Trimming removed 6 bases at V and 0 bases at J, with 17 bases between. CDR3 sequence: CAISGNSRTANTGELFF. In nucleotides, the CDR3 is TGTGCCATCAGCGGTAATAGCAGAACCGCGAACACCGGGGAGCTGTTTTTT.

The chain uses TRBV5-4 and TRBJ2-3; 11 positions match TRBD2. V lost 5 bases and J lost 5; bases outside the gene matches: 16. CDR3 length: 18 amino acids. Germline V gene lookup returns CDR1 SGHNT and CDR2 YYREEE (reference sequence). The CDR3 sequence: CASRPGSLAGGQGDTQYF. Here the CDR3 DNA reads TGTGCCAGCAGACCGGGCAGCCTAGCGGGAGGCCAGGGAGATACGCAGTATTTT.

The CDR3 nucleotides are TGTGCCAGCAGCGTACCGTCTGTCCCCGGGGAGCTGTTTTTT. This codes for CASSVPSVPGELFF. The chain has TRBV9 and TRBJ2-2; no firm D call. V dropped 1 base and J dropped 6 bases, with 10 bases sitting between them. Germline V gene lookup returns CDR1 SGDLS and CDR2 YYNGEE. The CDR3 is 14 amino acids. The full variable domain, in which reference TRBV9 and TRBJ2-2 provide the parts outside the CDR3, is DSGVTQTPKHLITATGQRVTLRCSPRSGDLSVYWYQQSLDQGLQFLIQYYNGEERAKGNILERFSAQQFPDLHSELNLSSLELGDSALYFCASSVPSVPGELFFGEGSRLTVL.